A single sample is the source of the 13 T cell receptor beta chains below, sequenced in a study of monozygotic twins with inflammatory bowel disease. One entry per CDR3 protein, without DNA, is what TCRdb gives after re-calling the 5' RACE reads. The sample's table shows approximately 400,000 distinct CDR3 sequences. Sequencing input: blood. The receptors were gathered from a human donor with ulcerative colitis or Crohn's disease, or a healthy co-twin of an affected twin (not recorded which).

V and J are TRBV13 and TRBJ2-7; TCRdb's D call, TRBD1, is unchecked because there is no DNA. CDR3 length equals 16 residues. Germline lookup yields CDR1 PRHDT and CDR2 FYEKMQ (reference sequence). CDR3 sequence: CASSSIGGPGRYEQYF.

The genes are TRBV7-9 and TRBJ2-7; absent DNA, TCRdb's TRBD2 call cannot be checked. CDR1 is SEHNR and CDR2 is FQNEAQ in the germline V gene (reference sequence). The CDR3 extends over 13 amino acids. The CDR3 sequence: CASSPGTSREQYF.

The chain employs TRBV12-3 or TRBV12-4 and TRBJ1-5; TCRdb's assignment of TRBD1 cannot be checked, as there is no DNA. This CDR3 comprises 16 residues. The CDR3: CASSPGTAYSNQPQHF.

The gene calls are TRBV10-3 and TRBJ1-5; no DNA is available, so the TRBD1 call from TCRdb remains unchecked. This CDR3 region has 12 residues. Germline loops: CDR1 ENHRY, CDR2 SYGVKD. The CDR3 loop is CASSGGRQPQHF.

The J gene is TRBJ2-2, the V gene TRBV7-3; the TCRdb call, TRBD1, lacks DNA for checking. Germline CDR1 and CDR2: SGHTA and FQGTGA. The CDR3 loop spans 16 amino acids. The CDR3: CASSVTGTQNTGELFF. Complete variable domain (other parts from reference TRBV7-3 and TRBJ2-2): GAGVSQTPSNKVTEKGKYVELRCDPISGHTALYWYRQSLGQGPEFLIYFQGTGAADDSGLPNDRFFAVRPEGSVSTLKIQRTERGDSAVYLCASSVTGTQNTGELFFGEGSRLTVL.

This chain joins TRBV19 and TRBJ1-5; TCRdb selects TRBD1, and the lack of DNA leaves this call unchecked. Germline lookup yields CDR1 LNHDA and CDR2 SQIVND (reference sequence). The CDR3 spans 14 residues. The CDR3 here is CASTHGTVNQPQHF. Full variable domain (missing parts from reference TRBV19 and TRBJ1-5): DGGITQSPKYLFRKEGQNVTLSCEQNLNHDAMYWYRQDPGQGLRLIYYSQIVNDFQKGDIAEGYSVSREKKESFPLTVTSAQKNPTAFYLCASTHGTVNQPQHFGDGTRLSIL.

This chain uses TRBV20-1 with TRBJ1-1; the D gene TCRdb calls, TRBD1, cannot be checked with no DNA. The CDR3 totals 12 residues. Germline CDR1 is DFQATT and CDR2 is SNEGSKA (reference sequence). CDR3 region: CSATDGGRYAFF.

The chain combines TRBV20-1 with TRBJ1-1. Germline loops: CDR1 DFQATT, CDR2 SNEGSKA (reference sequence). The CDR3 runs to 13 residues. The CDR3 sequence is CSAYTAMNTEAFF.

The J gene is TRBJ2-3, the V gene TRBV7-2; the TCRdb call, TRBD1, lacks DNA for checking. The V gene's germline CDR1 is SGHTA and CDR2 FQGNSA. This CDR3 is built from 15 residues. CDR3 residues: CASSSTGGVQGTQYF.

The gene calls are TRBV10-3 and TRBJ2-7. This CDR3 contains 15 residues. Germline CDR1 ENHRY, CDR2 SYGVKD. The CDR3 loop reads CAISGRLDTSYEQYF.

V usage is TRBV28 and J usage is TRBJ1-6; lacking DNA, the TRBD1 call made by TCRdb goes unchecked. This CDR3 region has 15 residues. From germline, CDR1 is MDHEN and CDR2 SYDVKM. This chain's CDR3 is CASSTRQGVHSPLHF.

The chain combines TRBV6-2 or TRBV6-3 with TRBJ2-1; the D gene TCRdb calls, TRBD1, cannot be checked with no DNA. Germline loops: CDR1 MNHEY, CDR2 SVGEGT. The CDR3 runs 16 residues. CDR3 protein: CASSYSDRDNYNEQFF.

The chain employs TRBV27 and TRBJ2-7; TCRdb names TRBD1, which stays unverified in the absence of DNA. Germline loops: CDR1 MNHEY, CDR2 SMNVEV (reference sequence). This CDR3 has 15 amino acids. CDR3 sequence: CASRRGTGVGYEQYF.